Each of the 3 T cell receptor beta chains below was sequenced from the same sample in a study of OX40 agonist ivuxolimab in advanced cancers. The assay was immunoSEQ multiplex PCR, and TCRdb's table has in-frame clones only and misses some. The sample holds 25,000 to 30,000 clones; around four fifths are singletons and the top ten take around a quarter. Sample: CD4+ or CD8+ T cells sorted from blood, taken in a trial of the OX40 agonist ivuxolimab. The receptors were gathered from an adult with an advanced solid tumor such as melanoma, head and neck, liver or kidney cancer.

The CDR3 sequence is CASSWATGQETQYF. The CDR3 coding sequence is TGCGCCAGCAGCTGGGCAACGGGCCAGGAGACCCAGTACTTC. V gene TRBV5-1 combines with J gene TRBJ2-5, with D unresolved. This CDR3 comprises 14 residues. Trimming shortened V by 3 bases and J by 5 bases, and 14 bases separated the two germline ends. CDR1 is SGHRS, CDR2 YFSETQ, per germline.

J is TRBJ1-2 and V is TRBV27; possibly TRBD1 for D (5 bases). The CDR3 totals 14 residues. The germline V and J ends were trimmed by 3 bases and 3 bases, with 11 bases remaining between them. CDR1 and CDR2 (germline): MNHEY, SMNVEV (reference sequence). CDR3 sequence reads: CASSLGGGDYGYTF. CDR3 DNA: TGTGCCAGCAGTTTGGGGGGTGGGGACTATGGCTACACCTTC.

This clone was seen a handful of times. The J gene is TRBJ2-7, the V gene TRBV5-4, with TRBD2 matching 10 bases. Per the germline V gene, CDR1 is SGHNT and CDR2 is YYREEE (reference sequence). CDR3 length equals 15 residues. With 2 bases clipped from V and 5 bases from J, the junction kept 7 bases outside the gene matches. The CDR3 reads CASSLRAGGPNEQYF. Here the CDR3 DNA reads TGTGCCAGCAGCTTACGAGCGGGAGGGCCAAACGAGCAGTACTTC.